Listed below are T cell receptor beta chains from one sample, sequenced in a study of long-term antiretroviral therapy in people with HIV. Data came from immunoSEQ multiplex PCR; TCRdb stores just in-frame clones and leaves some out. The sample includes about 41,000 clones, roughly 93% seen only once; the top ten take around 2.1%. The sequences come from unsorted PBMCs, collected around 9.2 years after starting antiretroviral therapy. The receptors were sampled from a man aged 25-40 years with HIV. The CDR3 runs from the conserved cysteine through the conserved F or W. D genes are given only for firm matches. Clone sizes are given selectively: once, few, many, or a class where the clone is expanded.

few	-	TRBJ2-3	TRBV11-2	TGTGCCAGCAGCTTACGGGGATACACAGATACGCAGTATTTT	CASSLRGYTDTQYF
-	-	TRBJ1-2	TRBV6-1	TGTGCCAGCAGCCTAAGGGACAACTATGGCTACACCTTC	CASSLRDNYGYTF
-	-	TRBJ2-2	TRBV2	TGTGCCAGCAGTGAAATGGGATCCGGGGAGCTGTTTTTT	CASSEMGSGELFF
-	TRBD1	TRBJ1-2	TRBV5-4	TGTGCCAGCAGTTCCGACAGGGAGTCGGGCTACACCTTC	CASSSDRESGYTF
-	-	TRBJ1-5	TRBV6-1	TGTGCCAGCAGTACACAGACAGCTACCTACCAGCCCCAGCATTTT	CASSTQTATYQPQHF
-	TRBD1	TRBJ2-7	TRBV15	TGTGCCACCAGCAGAGACCGGGACAGGGAGGACTACGAGCAGTACTTC	CATSRDRDREDYEQYF
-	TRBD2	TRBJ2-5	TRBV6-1	TGTGCCAGCAGCCGGACTAGCGGGGGACAAGAGACCCAGTACTTC	CASSRTSGGQETQYF
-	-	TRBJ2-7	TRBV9	TGTGCCAGCAGCGTAGGTGGACAGTCCTACGAGCAGTACTTC	CASSVGGQSYEQYF
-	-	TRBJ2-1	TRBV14	TGTGCCAGCAGCCCCCGGGTAGACGGTGAGCAGTTCTTC	CASSPRVDGEQFF
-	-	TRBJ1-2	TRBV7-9	TGTGCCAGCAGCTTAAAGGGACATCGCGATGGCTACACCTTC	CASSLKGHRDGYTF
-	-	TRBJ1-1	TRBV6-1	TGTGCCTCTAACCTGCAGAACACTGAAGCTTTCTTT	CASNLQNTEAFF
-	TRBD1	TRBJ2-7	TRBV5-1	TGCGCCAGCAGAAACCAGGGGGCGTCCTACGAGCAGTACTTC	CASRNQGASYEQYF
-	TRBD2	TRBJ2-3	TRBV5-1	TGCGCCAGCAGCCCGGCGGCTAGCGGCGGATACTTCACAGATACGCAGTATTTT	CASSPAASGGYFTDTQYF
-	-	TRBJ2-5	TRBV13	TGTGCCAGCAGCCCCGGACCAAAACCAGACCCCCAGTACTTC	CASSPGPKPDPQYF
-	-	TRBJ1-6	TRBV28	TGTGCCAGCAGTTTATCCAGCTATAATTCACCCCTCCACTTT	CASSLSSYNSPLHF
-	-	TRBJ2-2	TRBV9	TGTGCCAGCAGGGGTGGGACGGGGAACACCGGGGAGCTGTTTTTT	CASRGGTGNTGELFF
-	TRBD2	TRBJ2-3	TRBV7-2	TGTGCCAGCAGTCTCACTAGCGGGGTTACAGATACGCAGTATTTT	CASSLTSGVTDTQYF
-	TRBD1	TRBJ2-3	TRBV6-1	TGTGCCAGCAGTGGAACAGGGGGGAGGGATACGCAGTATTTT	CASSGTGGRDTQYF
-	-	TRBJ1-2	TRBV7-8	TGTGCCAGCAGCCCTCCAATGAGTGGGGCCAGGGCGGGCTACACCTTC	CASSPPMSGARAGYTF
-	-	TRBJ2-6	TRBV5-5	TGTGCCAGCAGCTCCCCTGGTGGGGCCAACGTCCTGACTTTC	CASSSPGGANVLTF
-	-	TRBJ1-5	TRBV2	TGTGCCAGCAGTGAATCGGGCGGAGAGCCCCAGCATTTT	CASSESGGEPQHF
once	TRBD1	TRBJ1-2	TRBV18	TGTGCCAGCTCACCACCTGAGACAGGGGGTGACTATGGCTACACCTTC	CASSPPETGGDYGYTF
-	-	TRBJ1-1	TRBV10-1	TGCGCCAGCAGTGAAGTTTCGGGAGTGGGGAACACTGAAGCTTTCTTT	CASSEVSGVGNTEAFF
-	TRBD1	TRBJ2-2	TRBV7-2	TGTGCCAGCAGCGTCCCTCGGGACAGGCCGAACACCGGGGAGCTGTTTTTT	CASSVPRDRPNTGELFF
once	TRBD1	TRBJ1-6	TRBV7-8	TGTGCCAGCAGCTTATACCCGCAGGGGGCCCGACCCCTCCACTTT	CASSLYPQGARPLHF
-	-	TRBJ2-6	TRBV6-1	TGTGCCAGCCTACAGGGTGCTGGGGCCAACGTCCTGACTTTC	CASLQGAGANVLTF
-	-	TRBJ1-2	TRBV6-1	TGTGCCAGCAACGGGGGGGGGCCGTGGAACTATGGCTACACCTTC	CASNGGGPWNYGYTF
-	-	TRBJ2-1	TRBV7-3	TGTGCCAGCAGCTTTACCTTATACAATGAGCAGTTCTTC	CASSFTLYNEQFF
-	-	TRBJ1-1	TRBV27	TGTGCCAGCCGTTCCGGGTTTTTGAACACTGAAGCTTTCTTT	CASRSGFLNTEAFF
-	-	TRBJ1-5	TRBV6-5	TGTGCCAGCAGAACGGGGGCTCAGCCCCAGCATTTT	CASRTGAQPQHF
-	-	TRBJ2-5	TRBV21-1	TGTGCCAGCAGCAAAGGGACAGCCCAAGAGACCCAGTACTTC	CASSKGTAQETQYF
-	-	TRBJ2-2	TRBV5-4	TGTGCCAGCAGCTTCATGGGTCCCGGGGAGCTGTTTTTT	CASSFMGPGELFF
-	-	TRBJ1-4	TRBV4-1	TGCGCCAGCAGCCTAGTCCACGGTACTAATGAAAAACTGTTTTTT	CASSLVHGTNEKLFF